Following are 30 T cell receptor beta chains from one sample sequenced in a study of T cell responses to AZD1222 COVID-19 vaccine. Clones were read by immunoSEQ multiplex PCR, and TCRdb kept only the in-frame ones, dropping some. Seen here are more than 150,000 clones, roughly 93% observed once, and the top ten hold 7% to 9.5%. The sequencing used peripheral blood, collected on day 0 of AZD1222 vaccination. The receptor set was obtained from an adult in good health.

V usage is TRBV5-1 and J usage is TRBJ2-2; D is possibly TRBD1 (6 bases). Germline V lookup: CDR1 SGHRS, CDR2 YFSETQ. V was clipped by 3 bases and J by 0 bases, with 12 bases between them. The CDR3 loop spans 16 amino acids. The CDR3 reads CASSSLTGANTGELFF. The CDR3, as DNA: TGCGCCAGCAGCTCCTTGACAGGAGCGAACACCGGGGAGCTGTTTTTT.

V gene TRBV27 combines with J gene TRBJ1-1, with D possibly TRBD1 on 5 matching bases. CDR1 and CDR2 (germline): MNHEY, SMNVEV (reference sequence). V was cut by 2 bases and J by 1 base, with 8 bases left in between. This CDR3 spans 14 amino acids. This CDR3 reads CASSLEGRNTEAFF. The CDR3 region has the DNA TGTGCCAGCAGTTTAGAGGGGAGGAACACTGAAGCTTTCTTT.

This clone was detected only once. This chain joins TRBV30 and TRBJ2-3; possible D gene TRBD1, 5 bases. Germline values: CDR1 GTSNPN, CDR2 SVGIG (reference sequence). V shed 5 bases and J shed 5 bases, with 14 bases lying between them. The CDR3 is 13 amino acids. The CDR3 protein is CAWASLTGDTQYF. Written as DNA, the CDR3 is TGTGCCTGGGCCAGTCTAACAGGAGATACGCAGTATTTT.

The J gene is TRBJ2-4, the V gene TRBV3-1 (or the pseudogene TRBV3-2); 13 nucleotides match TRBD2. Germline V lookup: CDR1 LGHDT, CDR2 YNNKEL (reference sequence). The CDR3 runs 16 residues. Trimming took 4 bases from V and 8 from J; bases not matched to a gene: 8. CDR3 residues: CASSPWTSGGPDIQYF. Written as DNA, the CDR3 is TGTGCCAGCAGCCCGTGGACTAGCGGGGGACCGGACATTCAGTACTTC.

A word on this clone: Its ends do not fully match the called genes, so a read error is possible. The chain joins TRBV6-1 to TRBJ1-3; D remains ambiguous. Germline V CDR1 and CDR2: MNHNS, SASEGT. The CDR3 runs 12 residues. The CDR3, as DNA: TGTGCCAGCAGGGAAGCTGGAAACACCATATATTTT. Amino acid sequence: CASREAGNTIYF.

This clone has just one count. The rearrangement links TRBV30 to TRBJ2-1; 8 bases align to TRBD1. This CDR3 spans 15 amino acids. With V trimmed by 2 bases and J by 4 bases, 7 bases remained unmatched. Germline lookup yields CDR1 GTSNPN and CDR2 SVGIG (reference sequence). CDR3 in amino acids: CAWSNLDRAYNEQFF. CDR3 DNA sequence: TGTGCCTGGAGTAATCTGGACAGGGCTTACAATGAGCAGTTCTTC.

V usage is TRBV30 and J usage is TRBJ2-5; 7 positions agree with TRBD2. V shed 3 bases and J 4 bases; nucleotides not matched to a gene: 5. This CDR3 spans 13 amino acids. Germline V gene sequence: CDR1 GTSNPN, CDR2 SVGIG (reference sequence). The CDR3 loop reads CAWRERDRETQYF. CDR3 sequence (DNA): TGTGCCTGGAGAGAGCGGGACCGAGAGACCCAGTACTTC.

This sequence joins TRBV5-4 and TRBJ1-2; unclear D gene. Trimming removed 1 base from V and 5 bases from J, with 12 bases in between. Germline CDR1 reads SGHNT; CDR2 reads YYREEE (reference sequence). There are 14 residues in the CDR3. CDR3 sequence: CASSLPPPDYGYTF. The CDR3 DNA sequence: TGTGCCAGCAGCTTGCCGCCCCCCGATTATGGCTACACCTTC.

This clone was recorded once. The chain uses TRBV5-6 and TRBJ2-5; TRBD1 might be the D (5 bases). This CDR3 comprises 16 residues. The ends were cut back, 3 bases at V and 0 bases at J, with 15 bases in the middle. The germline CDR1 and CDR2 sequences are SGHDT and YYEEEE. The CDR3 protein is CASSSPGLGDQETQYF. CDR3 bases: TGTGCCAGCAGCTCGCCCGGGTTAGGGGACCAAGAGACCCAGTACTTC.

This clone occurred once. CDR3 DNA sequence: TGTGCCAGCAGCCCTCGTGGGGGGAGATTCAACGAGCAGTACTTC. Its translation: CASSPRGGRFNEQYF. The genes are TRBV7-3 and TRBJ2-7; a possible D gene is TRBD2 (6 bases). Trimming removed 5 bases at V and 5 bases at J, with 19 bases between. Germline loops: CDR1 SGHTA, CDR2 FQGTGA. CDR3 length: 15 residues.

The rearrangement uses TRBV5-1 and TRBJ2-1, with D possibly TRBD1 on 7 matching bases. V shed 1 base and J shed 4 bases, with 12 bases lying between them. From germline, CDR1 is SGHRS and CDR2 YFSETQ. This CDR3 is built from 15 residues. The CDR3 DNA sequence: TGCGCCAGCAGCTTGCCACAGGGGACTTACAATGAGCAGTTCTTC. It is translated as CASSLPQGTYNEQFF.

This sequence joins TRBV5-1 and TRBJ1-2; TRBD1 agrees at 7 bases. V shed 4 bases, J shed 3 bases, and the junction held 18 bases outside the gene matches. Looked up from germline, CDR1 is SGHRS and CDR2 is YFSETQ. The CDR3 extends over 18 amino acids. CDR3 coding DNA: TGCGCCAGCAGCCGAGAGGGACAGATCTCTGGCCGGGACTATGGCTACACCTTC. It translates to CASSREGQISGRDYGYTF.

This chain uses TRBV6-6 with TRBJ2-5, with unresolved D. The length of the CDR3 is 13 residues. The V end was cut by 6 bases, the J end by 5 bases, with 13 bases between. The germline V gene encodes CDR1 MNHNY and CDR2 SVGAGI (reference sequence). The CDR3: CASSSTAGETQYF. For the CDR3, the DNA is TGTGCCAGCAGCTCAACTGCTGGGGAGACCCAGTACTTC.

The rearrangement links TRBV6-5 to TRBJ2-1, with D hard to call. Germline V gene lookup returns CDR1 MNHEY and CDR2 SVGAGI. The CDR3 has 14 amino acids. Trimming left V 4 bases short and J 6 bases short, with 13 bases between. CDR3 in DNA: TGTGCCAGCAGTTCCCGGACCACGACCAATGAGCAGTTCTTC. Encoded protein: CASSSRTTTNEQFF.

CDR3 protein: CASSALGGNTEAFF. CDR3 DNA sequence: TGTGCCAGCAGTGCCCTCGGGGGGAACACTGAAGCTTTCTTT. This rearrangement joins TRBV27 to TRBJ1-1; possibly TRBD1 for D (5 bases). This CDR3 contains 14 residues. V shed 5 bases and J shed 1 base, with 11 bases lying between them. Per germline, CDR1 MNHEY and CDR2 SMNVEV (reference sequence).

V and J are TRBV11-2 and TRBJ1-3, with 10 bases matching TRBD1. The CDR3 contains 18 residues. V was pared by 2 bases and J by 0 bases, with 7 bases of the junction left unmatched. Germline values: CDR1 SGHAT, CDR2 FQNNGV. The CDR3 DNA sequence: TGTGCCAGCAGCTTAATCCGGACAGGGGGGAGCTCTGGAAACACCATATATTTT. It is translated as CASSLIRTGGSSGNTIYF. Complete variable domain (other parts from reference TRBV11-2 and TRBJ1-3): EAGVAQSPRYKIIEKRQSVAFWCNPISGHATLYWYQQILGQGPKLLIQFQNNGVVDDSQLPKDRFSAERLKGVDSTLKIQPAKLEDSAVYLCASSLIRTGGSSGNTIYFGEGSWLTVV.

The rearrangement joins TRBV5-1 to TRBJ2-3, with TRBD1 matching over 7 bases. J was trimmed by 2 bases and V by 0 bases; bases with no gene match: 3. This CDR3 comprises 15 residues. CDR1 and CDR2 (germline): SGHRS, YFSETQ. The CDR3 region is CASSLDGTATDTQYF. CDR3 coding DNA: TGCGCCAGCAGCTTGGACGGGACAGCCACAGATACGCAGTATTTT.

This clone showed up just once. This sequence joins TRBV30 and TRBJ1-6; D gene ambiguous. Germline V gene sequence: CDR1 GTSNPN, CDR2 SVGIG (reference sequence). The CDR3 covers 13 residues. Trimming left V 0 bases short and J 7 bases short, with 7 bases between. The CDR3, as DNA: TGTGCCTGGAGTGTCGCTGCGAATTCACCCCTCCACTTT. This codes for CAWSVAANSPLHF.

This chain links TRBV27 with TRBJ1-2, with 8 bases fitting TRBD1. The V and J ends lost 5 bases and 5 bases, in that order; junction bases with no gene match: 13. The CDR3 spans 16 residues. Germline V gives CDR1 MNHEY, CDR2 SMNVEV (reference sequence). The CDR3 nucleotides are TGTGCCAGCAGTACCGGACAGGGTTCTCCCTTGTATGGCTACACCTTC. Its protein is CASSTGQGSPLYGYTF.

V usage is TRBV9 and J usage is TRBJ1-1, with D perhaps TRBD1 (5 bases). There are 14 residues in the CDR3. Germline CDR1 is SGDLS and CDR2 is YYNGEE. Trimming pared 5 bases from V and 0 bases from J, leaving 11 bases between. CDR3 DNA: TGTGCCAGCAGGAGGGAGGGGTTGAACACTGAAGCTTTCTTT. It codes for CASRREGLNTEAFF.

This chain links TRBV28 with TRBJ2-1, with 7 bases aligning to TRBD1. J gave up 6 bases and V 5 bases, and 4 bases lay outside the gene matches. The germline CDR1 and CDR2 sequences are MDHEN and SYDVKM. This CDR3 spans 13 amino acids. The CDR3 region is CASSTRGTNEQFF. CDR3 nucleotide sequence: TGTGCCAGCAGTACCAGGGGGACCAATGAGCAGTTCTTC.

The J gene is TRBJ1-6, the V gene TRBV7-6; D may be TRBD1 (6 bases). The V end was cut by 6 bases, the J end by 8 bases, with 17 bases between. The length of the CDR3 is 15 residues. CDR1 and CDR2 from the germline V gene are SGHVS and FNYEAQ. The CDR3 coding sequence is TGTGCCAGCAGGCTCGACAGGAGGCTCGATTCACCCCTCCACTTT. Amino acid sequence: CASRLDRRLDSPLHF.

CDR3 protein: CASSLDEVNTEAFF. The CDR3 DNA reads TGTGCCAGCAGTTTGGACGAGGTGAACACTGAAGCTTTCTTT. The chain combines TRBV7-9 with TRBJ1-1; D call uncertain. The CDR3 runs to 14 residues. The V gene's germline CDR1 is SEHNR and CDR2 FQNEAQ (reference sequence). The V end lost 6 bases, the J end lost 0 bases, and 11 bases lay between the germline ends.

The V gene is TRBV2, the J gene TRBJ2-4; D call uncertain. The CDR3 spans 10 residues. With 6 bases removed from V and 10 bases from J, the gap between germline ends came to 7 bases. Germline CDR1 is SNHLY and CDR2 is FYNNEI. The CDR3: CASRSGIQYF. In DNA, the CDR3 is TGTGCCAGCAGGTCTGGTATTCAGTACTTC.

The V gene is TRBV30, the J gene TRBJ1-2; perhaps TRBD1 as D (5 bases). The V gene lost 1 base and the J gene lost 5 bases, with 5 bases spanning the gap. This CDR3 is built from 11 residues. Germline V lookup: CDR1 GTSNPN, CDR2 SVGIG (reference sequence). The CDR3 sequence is CAWSEGYGYTF. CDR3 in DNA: TGTGCCTGGAGTGAGGGGTATGGCTACACCTTC.

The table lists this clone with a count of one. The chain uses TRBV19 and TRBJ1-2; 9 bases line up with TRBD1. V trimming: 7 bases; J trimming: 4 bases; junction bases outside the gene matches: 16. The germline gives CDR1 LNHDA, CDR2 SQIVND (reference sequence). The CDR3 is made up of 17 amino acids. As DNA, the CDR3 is TGTGCCAGTACTTCCCCCCGGGACAGGGATAGTAGCTATGGCTACACCTTC. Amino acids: CASTSPRDRDSSYGYTF.

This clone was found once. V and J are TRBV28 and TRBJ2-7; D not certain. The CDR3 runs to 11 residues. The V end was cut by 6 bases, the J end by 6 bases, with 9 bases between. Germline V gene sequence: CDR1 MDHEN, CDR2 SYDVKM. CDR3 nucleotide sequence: TGTGCCAGCAGCTCCCCCCTCGAGCAGTACTTC. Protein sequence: CASSSPLEQYF. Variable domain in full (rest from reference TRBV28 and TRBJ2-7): DVKVTQSSRYLVKRTGEKVFLECVQDMDHENMFWYRQDPGLGLRLIYFSYDVKMKEKGDIPEGYSVSREKKERFSLILESASTNQTSMYLCASSSPLEQYFGPGTRLTVT.

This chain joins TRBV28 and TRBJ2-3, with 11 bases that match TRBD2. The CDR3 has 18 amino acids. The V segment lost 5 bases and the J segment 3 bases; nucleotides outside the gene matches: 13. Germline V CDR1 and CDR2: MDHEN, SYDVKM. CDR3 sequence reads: CASSLIAGGPDRTDTQYF. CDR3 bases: TGTGCCAGCAGTCTTATAGCGGGAGGGCCAGATCGAACAGATACGCAGTATTTT.

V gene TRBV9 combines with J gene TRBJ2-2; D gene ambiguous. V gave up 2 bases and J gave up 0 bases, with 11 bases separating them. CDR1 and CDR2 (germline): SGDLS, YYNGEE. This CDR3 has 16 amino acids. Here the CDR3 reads CASSVDQITNTGELFF. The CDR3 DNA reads TGTGCCAGCAGCGTGGACCAGATTACGAACACCGGGGAGCTGTTTTTT.

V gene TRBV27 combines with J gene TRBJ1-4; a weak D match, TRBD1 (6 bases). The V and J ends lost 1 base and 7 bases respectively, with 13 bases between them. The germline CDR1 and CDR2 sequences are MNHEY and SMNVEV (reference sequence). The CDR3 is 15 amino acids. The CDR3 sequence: CASSLYAGAGEKLFF. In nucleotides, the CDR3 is TGTGCCAGCAGTTTATATGCGGGGGCGGGTGAAAAACTGTTTTTT.